The T cell receptor beta chain described here comes from a study of cytomegalovirus exposure and HLA in healthy donors. The V and J ends lost 4 bases and 3 bases respectively, with 13 bases between them. Germline values: CDR1 SQVTM, CDR2 ANQGSEA. The CDR3 runs 13 residues. Only in-frame clones appear in the TCRdb table, and some are missing; sequencing was by immunoSEQ multiplex PCR. The sample yields roughly 130,000 clones, 86% seen once. This rearrangement joins TRBV29-1 to TRBJ2-7; no firm D call. The sequence was obtained from a man between 18 and 29 years old in good health and CMV-seronegative. Sequenced material: PBMCs. The CDR3 here is CSVALTNFYEQYF. The CDR3 nucleotides are TGCAGCGTTGCCCTTACTAACTTCTACGAGCAGTACTTC.